The subject of this entry is one T cell receptor beta chain. No qualities accompany the bases; no much larger clone lies one base away. Relative to germline, V is 0 bases shorter and J is 9 bases shorter, with 9 bases between their ends. Including cysteine and phenylalanine, the CDR3 has 13 amino acids. Just CDR3 DNA is preserved here, 39 bases in frame from base 1. Looking up the germline V gene yields CDR1 MNHNS and CDR2 SASEGT. Library preparation employed the immunoSEQ multiplex PCR assay. The immuneACCESS repertoire file appears here via TCRdb, limited to in-frame rearrangements. These files lack a portion of the clones; in checked studies, under half of the deficit traces to unresolved V genes, and the cause of the others is not known. The sample's clone listing holds around 90 clones. This specimen belongs to a study of T cell repertoires in chronic hepatitis B (dated by TCRdb to about 2019).

This clonotype was obtained from a human donor with chronic hepatitis B virus infection. The chain links TRBV6-1 with TRBJ2-1; the D gene identity is not certain. Sequencing was done on a sample of HBV core (core169) epitope-specific CD8+ T cells from PBMCs. Read as DNA, the sequence is TGTGCCAGCAGTGAAGCGGTGGGTTCTGAGCAGTTCTTC. The encoded protein is CASSEAVGSEQFF.